The 10 T cell receptor beta chains below come from one sample, sequenced in a study of CD8 T cell repertoires and HIV-1 epitope variants. TCRdb's table, derived via immunoSEQ multiplex PCR, lists solely in-frame clones and lacks some. The profile covers 90,000 or so clones, with just under 75% appearing a single time and around 25% taken by the ten largest. Sequences were obtained from uncultured baseline CD8+ T cells from peripheral blood mononuclear cells (PBMCs). These receptors all come from a male donor with HIV.

The chain employs TRBV7-9 and TRBJ2-7, with D perhaps given as TRBD1 or TRBD2 (6 bases each). The CDR3 totals 13 residues. The V and J ends lost 1 base and 5 bases respectively, with 9 bases between them. Germline assignment: CDR1 SEHNR and CDR2 FQNEAQ (reference sequence). The CDR3 region has the DNA TGTGCCAGCAGCTTAGGGGGGGCCGACGAGCAGTACTTC. This codes for CASSLGGADEQYF.

The rearrangement uses TRBV7-2 and TRBJ2-1, with 9 bases lining up with TRBD2. The CDR3 totals 16 residues. After removal of 0 bases from V and 4 bases from J, the junction contained 4 bases not matched to a gene. CDR1 and CDR2 from the germline V gene are SGHTA and FQGNSA. CDR3: CASSLAGGGGYNEQFF. CDR3 sequence (DNA): TGTGCCAGCAGCTTAGCCGGCGGGGGGGGTTACAATGAGCAGTTCTTC. Together with reference TRBV7-2 and TRBJ2-1, the CDR3 gives the full variable domain: GAGVSQSPSNKVTEKGKDVELRCDPISGHTALYWYRQSLGQGLEFLIYFQGNSAPDKSGLPSDRFSAERTGGSVSTLTIQRTQQEDSAVYLCASSLAGGGGYNEQFFGPGTRLTVL.

The chain links TRBV10-2 to TRBJ2-7; D may be TRBD1 (6 bases). This CDR3 region has 16 residues. Germline assignment: CDR1 WSHSY and CDR2 SAAADI. V was shortened by 0 bases and J by 2 bases, with 14 bases between the two germline ends. The CDR3 region has the DNA TGCGCCAGCAGTGAGTCTTACAGGGAAGTCCCCTACGAGCAGTACTTC. This gives the protein CASSESYREVPYEQYF.

The V call is TRBV6-4, the J call TRBJ1-1, with D possibly being TRBD1 (6 bases). Looked up from germline, CDR1 is MRHNA and CDR2 is SNTAGT. The CDR3 sequence is 13 residues long. V was cut by 5 bases and J by 4 bases, with 11 bases left in between. DNA for the CDR3: TGTGCCAGCAGTAGGGGGGAGGGCACTGAAGCTTTCTTT. As protein: CASSRGEGTEAFF.

The CDR3 sequence: CASSPLFGGSYEQYF. Here the CDR3 DNA reads TGTGCCAGCAGCCCGCTCTTTGGGGGGTCCTACGAGCAGTACTTC. The chain uses TRBV5-5 and TRBJ2-7; maybe TRBD2 (6 bases). Germline V gene sequence: CDR1 SGHKS, CDR2 YYEKEE (reference sequence). This CDR3 comprises 15 residues. The ends were cut back, 4 bases at V and 1 base at J, with 15 bases in the middle.

This chain joins TRBV6-4 and TRBJ2-1; 9 bases match TRBD2. Per germline, CDR1 MRHNA and CDR2 SNTAGT. The CDR3 spans 17 residues. V lost 3 bases, J lost 9 bases, and 15 bases stayed unmatched. CDR3 residues: CASSDSPSGTVPREQFF. The DNA for the CDR3 is TGTGCCAGCAGTGATAGCCCTAGCGGGACCGTCCCGCGTGAGCAGTTCTTC.

This sequence joins TRBV28 and TRBJ1-1; no firm D call. V was trimmed by 6 bases and J by 1 base, leaving 12 bases between them. CDR1 is MDHEN and CDR2 is SYDVKM in the germline V gene. This CDR3 contains 14 residues. This CDR3 reads CASSRDWGNTEAFF. DNA for the CDR3: TGTGCCAGCAGCCGAGACTGGGGGAACACTGAAGCTTTCTTT.

The chain carries TRBV10-2 and TRBJ2-7; D is possibly TRBD1 (6 bases). This CDR3 is built from 16 residues. Looked up from germline, CDR1 is WSHSY and CDR2 is SAAADI. V lost 0 bases and J 4 bases, leaving 16 bases between the germline ends. The CDR3 nucleotides are TGCGCCAGCAGTGAGTCGAACTCGGGACATACTTACGAGCAGTACTTC. Its protein is CASSESNSGHTYEQYF.

The chain joins TRBV28 to TRBJ1-1; tentative D call: TRBD1 (5 bases). Germline-derived CDR1 and CDR2 are MDHEN and SYDVKM. The V and J ends lost 7 bases and 1 base respectively, with 16 bases between them. The CDR3 spans 15 residues. CDR3 in amino acids: CASILLGRGNTEAFF. CDR3 in DNA: TGTGCCAGCATTCTTTTGGGACGGGGGAACACTGAAGCTTTCTTT.

The rearrangement links TRBV19 to TRBJ2-7, with 7 bases lining up with TRBD1. CDR1 LNHDA and CDR2 SQIVND come from the germline V gene (reference sequence). The ends lost 6 bases at V and 2 bases at J; junction bases unmatched: 10. The CDR3 contains 15 residues. Here the CDR3 reads CASSHDRAVTYEQYF. Written as DNA, the CDR3 is TGTGCCAGTAGCCATGACAGGGCGGTAACCTACGAGCAGTACTTC.